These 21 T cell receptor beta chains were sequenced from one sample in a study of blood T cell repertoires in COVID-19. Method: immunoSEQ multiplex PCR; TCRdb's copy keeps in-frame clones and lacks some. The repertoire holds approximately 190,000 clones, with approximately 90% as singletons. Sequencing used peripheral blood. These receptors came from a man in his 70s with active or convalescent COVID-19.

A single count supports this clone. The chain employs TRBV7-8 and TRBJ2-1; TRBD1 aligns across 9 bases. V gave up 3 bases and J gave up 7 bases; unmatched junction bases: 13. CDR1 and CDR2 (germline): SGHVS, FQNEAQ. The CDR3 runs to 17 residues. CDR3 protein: CASSLRSPGQGVNEQFF. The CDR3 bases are TGTGCCAGCAGCTTGCGATCTCCGGGACAGGGTGTAAATGAGCAGTTCTTC.

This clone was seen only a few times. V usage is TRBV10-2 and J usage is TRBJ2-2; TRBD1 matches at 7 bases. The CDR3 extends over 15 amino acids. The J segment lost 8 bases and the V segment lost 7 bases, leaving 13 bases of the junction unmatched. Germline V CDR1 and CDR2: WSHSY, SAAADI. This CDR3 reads CASTSGQELSGELFF. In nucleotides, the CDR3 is TGCGCCAGCACCTCTGGACAGGAGCTATCGGGGGAGCTGTTTTTT.

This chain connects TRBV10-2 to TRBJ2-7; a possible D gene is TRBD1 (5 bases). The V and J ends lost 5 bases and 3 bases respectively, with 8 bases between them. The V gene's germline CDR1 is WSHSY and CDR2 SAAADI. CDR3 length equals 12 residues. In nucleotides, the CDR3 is TGCGCCAGCAGTCCGCAGGGCTACGAGCAGTACTTC. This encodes CASSPQGYEQYF.

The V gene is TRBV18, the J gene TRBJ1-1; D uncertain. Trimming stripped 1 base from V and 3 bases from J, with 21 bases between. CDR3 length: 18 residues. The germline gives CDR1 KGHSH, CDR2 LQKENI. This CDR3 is CASSPREWGRRSDTEAFF. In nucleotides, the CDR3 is TGTGCCAGCTCACCACGAGAGTGGGGAAGGAGGTCGGACACTGAAGCTTTCTTT.

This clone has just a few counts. DNA for the CDR3: TGTGCCAGCAGTGAATTTGGCGGTCAGCCCCAGCATTTT. It translates to CASSEFGGQPQHF. The chain employs TRBV6-1 and TRBJ1-5; the D is unclear. From germline, CDR1 is MNHNS and CDR2 SASEGT. Trimming removed 2 bases from V and 6 bases from J, with 8 bases in between. The CDR3 contains 13 residues.

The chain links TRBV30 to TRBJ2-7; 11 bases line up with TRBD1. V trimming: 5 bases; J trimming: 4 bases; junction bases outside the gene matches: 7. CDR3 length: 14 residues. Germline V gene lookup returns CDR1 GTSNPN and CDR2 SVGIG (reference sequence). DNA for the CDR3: TGTGCCTGGGGACAGGGGGCGCGTGTGTACGAGCAGTACTTC. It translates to CAWGQGARVYEQYF.

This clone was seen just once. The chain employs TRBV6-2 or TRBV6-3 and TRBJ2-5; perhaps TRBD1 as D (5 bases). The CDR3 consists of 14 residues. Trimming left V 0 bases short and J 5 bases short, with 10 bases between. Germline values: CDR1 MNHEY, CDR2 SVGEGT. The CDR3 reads CASSYSRQGETQYF. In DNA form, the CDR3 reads TGTGCCAGCAGTTACTCGAGGCAGGGCGAGACCCAGTACTTC.

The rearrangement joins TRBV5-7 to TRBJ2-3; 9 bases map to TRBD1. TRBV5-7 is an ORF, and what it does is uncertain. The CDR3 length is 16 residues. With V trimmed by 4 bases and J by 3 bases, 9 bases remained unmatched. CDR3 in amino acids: CASSPWWDRETDTQYF. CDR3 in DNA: TGTGCCAGCAGCCCCTGGTGGGACAGGGAAACAGATACGCAGTATTTT.

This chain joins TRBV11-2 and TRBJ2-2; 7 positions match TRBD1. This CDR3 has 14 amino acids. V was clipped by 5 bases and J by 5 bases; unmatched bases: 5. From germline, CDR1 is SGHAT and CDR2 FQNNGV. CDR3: CASSQTGLTGELFF. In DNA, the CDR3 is TGTGCCAGCAGCCAGACAGGGTTGACCGGGGAGCTGTTTTTT. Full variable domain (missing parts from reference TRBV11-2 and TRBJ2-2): EAGVAQSPRYKIIEKRQSVAFWCNPISGHATLYWYQQILGQGPKLLIQFQNNGVVDDSQLPKDRFSAERLKGVDSTLKIQPAKLEDSAVYLCASSQTGLTGELFFGEGSRLTVL.

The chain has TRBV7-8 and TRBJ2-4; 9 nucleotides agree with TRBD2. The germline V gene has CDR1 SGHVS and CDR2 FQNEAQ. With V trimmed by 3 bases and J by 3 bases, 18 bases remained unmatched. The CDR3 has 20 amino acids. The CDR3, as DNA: TGTGCCAGCAGCTTTTCCCCGGGTAGCGGGAGCTTGGGTGGCAAAAACATTCAGTACTTC. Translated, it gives CASSFSPGSGSLGGKNIQYF.

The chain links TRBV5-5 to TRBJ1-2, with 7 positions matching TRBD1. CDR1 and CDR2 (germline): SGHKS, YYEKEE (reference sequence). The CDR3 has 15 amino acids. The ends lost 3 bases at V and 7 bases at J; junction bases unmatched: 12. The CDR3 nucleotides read TGTGCCAGCAGCTCATCGACAGGGAGCAGTAGTGGCTACACCTTC. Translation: CASSSSTGSSSGYTF.

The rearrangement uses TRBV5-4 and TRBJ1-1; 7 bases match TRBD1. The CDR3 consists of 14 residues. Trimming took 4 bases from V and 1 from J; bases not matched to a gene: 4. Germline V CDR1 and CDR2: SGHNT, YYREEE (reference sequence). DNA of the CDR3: TGTGCCAGCAGCCGGGACAGTTCGAACACTGAAGCTTTCTTT. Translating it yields CASSRDSSNTEAFF.

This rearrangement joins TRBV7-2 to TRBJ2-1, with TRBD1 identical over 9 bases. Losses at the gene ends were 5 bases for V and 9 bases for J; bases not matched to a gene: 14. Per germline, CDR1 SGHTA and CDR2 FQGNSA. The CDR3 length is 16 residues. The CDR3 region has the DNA TGTGCCAGCAGCCCAAGGGGGGGACAGGGCTATATTGAGCAGTTCTTC. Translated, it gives CASSPRGGQGYIEQFF. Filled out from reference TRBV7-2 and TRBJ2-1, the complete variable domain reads GAGVSQSPSNKVTEKGKDVELRCDPISGHTALYWYRQSLGQGLEFLIYFQGNSAPDKSGLPSDRFSAERTGGSVSTLTIQRTQQEDSAVYLCASSPRGGQGYIEQFFGPGTRLTVL.

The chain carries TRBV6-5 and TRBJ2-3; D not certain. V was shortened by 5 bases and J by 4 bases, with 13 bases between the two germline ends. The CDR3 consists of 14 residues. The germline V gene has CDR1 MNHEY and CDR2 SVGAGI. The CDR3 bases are TGTGCCAGCAGTCCTGGCGGCTACTCAGATACGCAGTATTTT. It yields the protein CASSPGGYSDTQYF.

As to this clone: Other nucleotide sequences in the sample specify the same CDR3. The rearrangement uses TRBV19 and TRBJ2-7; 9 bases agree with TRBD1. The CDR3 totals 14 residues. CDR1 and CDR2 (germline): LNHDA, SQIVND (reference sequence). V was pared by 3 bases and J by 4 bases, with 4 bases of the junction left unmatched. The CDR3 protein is CASSIGTGSYEQYF. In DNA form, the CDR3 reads TGTGCCAGTAGTATCGGGACAGGGAGTTACGAGCAGTACTTC.

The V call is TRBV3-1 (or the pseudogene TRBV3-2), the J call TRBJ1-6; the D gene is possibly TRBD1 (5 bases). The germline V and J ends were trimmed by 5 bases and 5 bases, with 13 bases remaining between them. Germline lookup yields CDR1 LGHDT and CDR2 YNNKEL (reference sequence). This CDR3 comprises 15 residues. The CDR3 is CASSKPGKHNSPLHF. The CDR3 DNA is TGTGCCAGCAGCAAACCAGGGAAACATAATTCACCCCTCCACTTT.

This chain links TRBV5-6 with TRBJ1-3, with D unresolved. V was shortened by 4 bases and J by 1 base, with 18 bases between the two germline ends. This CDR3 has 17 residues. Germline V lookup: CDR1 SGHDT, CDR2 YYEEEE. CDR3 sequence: CASSEFLDSLSGNTIYF. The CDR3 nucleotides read TGTGCCAGCAGCGAGTTCTTGGACTCCTTGTCTGGAAACACCATATATTTT.

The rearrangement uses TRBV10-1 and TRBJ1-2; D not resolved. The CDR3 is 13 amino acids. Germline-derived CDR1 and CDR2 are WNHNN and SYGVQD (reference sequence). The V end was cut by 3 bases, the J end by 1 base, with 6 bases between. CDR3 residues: CASSDTYNYGYTF. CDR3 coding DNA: TGCGCCAGCAGTGACACCTATAACTATGGCTACACCTTC.

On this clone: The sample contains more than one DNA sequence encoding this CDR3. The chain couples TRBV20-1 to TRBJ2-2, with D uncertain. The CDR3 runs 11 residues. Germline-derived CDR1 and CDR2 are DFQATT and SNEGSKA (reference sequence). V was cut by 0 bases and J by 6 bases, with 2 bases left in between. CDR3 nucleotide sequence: TGCAGTGCTAGAGACTCCGGGGAGCTGTTTTTT. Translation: CSARDSGELFF.

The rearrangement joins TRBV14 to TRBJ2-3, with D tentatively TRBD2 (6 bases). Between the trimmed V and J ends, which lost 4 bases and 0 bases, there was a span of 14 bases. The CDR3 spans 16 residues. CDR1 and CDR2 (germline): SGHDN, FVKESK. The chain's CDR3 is CASSLLRRGSTDTQYF. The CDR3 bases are TGTGCCAGCAGCCTACTGCGGAGGGGTAGCACAGATACGCAGTATTTT.

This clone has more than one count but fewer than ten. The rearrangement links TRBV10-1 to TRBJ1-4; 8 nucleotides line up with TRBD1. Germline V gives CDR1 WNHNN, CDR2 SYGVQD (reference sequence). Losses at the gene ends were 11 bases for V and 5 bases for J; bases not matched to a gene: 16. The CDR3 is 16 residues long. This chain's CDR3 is CAGSQKAGGFNEKLFF. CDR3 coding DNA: TGCGCCGGGTCACAAAAGGCAGGGGGCTTCAATGAAAAACTGTTTTTT.